Listed below are T cell receptor beta chains from one sample, sequenced in a study of blood T cells in healthy people across ages. TCRdb re-analysed the 5' RACE reads in MiXCR, keeping a single row per CDR3 protein. The sample contains around 790,000 distinct CDR3 sequences, more than 40% of which appear only once. Sequencing input: blood. Receptor source: a man aged 55 to 69 in good health. The CDR3 runs from the conserved cysteine through the conserved F or W. A D gene is named only where the DNA matches it firmly. Clone size is not always given. Where it is, it says once, few, many or a class for expanded clones.

-	-	TRBJ1-1	TRBV10-2	CASSSRDMNTEAFF	TGCGCCAGCAGTTCCCGTGACATGAACACTGAAGCTTTCTTT
-	-	TRBJ2-7	TRBV4-3	CASSQIERSGTKQYF	TGCGCCAGCAGCCAAATCGAACGATCGGGTACGAAGCAGTACTTC
-	few	TRBJ2-1	TRBV3-1	CASSQTHNEQFF	TGTGCCAGCAGCCAGACCCACAATGAGCAGTTCTTC
-	-	TRBJ2-1	TRBV21-1	CASSNYGTGDYNEQFF	TGTGCCAGCAGCAATTACGGGACAGGAGATTACAATGAGCAGTTCTTC
-	few	TRBJ2-3	TRBV12-3/TRBV12-4	CATRPGGDTQYF	TGTGCCACCAGACCCGGTGGGGATACGCAGTATTTT
TRBD1	-	TRBJ2-4	TRBV2	CASSEEGQLNIQYF	TGTGCCAGCAGTGAAGAGGGACAGTTAAACATTCAGTACTTC
-	-	TRBJ1-4	TRBV13	CASSLELSNGTNEKLFF	TGTGCCAGCAGCTTGGAGCTCAGTAACGGGACTAATGAAAAACTGTTTTTT
-	many	TRBJ1-5	TRBV7-2	CASSLALQVHNQPQHF	TGTGCCAGCAGCTTAGCGCTCCAGGTGCACAATCAGCCCCAGCATTTT
TRBD2	-	TRBJ2-7	TRBV12-3/TRBV12-4	CASTLGQGGNEQYF	TGTGCCAGCACCTTGGGTCAGGGAGGGAACGAGCAGTACTTC
TRBD2	-	TRBJ2-7	TRBV30	CALRSSGGPYEQYF	TGTGCCTTAAGATCTAGCGGGGGCCCCTACGAGCAGTACTTC
-	once	TRBJ1-5	TRBV24-1	CATSARAVGKPQHF	TGTGCCACCAGTGCGAGGGCCGTAGGAAAGCCCCAGCATTTT
-	few	TRBJ1-5	TRBV20-1	CSASSGSNQPQHF	TGCAGTGCTAGTAGTGGGAGCAATCAGCCCCAGCATTTT
-	few	TRBJ2-7	TRBV5-1	CASSRFPFTTDGSYEQYF	TGCGCCAGCAGCCGTTTCCCTTTTACGACAGACGGCTCCTACGAGCAGTACTTC
-	few	TRBJ2-5	TRBV12-3/TRBV12-4	CASSPRIGRETQYF	TGTGCCAGCAGTCCAAGGATAGGGAGAGAGACCCAGTACTTC
-	-	TRBJ2-7	TRBV4-3	CAGSQDRKSYEQYF	TGCGCCGGCAGCCAAGACAGGAAGTCCTACGAGCAGTACTTC
TRBD1	few	TRBJ2-7	TRBV6-2/TRBV6-3	CASSSPRQGTYEQYF	TGTGCCAGCAGTTCCCCCCGACAGGGGACCTACGAGCAGTACTTC
-	medium-sized	TRBJ2-7	TRBV2	CASSRDGTTYEQYF	TGTGCCAGCAGTCGAGATGGGACAACCTACGAGCAGTACTTC
-	-	TRBJ2-3	TRBV13	CATQTGTSSTDTQYF	TGTGCCACACAAACCGGGACTTCTAGCACAGATACGCAGTATTTT
TRBD1	-	TRBJ1-5	TRBV7-2	CASRPTGYSNQPQHF	TGTGCCAGCAGGCCGACAGGGTATAGCAATCAGCCCCAGCATTTT
TRBD1	-	TRBJ1-1	TRBV12-3/TRBV12-4	CASSFQGWGTGYTEAFF	TGTGCCAGCAGTTTCCAAGGGTGGGGGACAGGGTACACTGAAGCTTTCTTT
TRBD1	-	TRBJ1-5	TRBV12-3/TRBV12-4	CASSLNQGARQPQHF	TGTGCCAGCAGTTTGAATCAGGGGGCAAGGCAGCCCCAGCATTTT
-	-	TRBJ2-5	TRBV30	CAWNTQETQYF	TGTGCCTGGAACACACAAGAGACCCAGTACTTC
-	-	TRBJ1-4	TRBV15	CATSRERREKLFF	TGTGCCACCAGCAGGGAGCGGCGTGAAAAACTGTTTTTT
-	few	TRBJ1-2	TRBV6-2/TRBV6-3	CASSVDLRGYTF	TGTGCCAGCAGCGTGGACCTAAGGGGCTACACCTTC
-	-	TRBJ2-7	TRBV28	CASSRGALDEQYF	TGTGCCAGCAGTCGGGGGGCGCTCGACGAGCAGTACTTC
TRBD1	-	TRBJ2-5	TRBV7-8	CASSLTRGQGNNEQYF	TGTGCCAGCAGCCTAACCCGGGGACAGGGAAACAATGAGCAGTACTTC
-	few	TRBJ2-5	TRBV5-1	CASGGLKGQETQYF	TGCGCCAGCGGGGGCCTAAAGGGGCAAGAGACCCAGTACTTC
TRBD2	many	TRBJ2-3	TRBV20-1	CSATTSEKGLDTQYF	TGCAGTGCAACGACTAGCGAAAAAGGGCTAGATACGCAGTATTTT
-	few	TRBJ1-2	TRBV10-3	CAISEVVSVGYGYTF	TGTGCCATCAGTGAAGTCGTTAGTGTTGGCTATGGCTACACCTTC
TRBD1	-	TRBJ2-7	TRBV7-2	CASQTVRTGNYEQYF	TGTGCCAGCCAAACCGTCCGGACAGGGAACTACGAGCAGTACTTC
-	few	TRBJ1-2	TRBV10-3	CAISEEDQRSYGYTF	TGTGCCATCAGTGAAGAGGACCAGAGATCCTATGGCTACACCTTC
TRBD2	-	TRBJ2-7	TRBV29-1	CSVSLAGGRGSYNEQYF	TGCAGCGTTTCCCTAGCGGGGGGGCGTGGCTCCTACAATGAGCAGTACTTC
TRBD1	-	TRBJ2-7	TRBV7-9	CASSLAGQGQKYEQYF	TGTGCCAGCAGCTTAGCGGGCCAGGGACAGAAGTACGAGCAGTACTTC
TRBD1	once	TRBJ2-7	TRBV5-1	CASSIGQVQETRYF	TGCGCCAGCAGCATTGGACAGGTCCAAGAGACCCGGTACTTC
TRBD1	once	TRBJ1-4	TRBV2	CASSSPGQGRGNEKLFF	TGTGCCAGCAGTTCTCCGGGACAGGGAAGGGGTAATGAAAAACTGTTTTTT
TRBD1	-	TRBJ2-7	TRBV19	CASSVIKPWDSGLYEQYF	TGTGCCAGTAGTGTTATAAAGCCCTGGGACAGTGGGCTCTACGAGCAGTACTTC
-	few	TRBJ2-5	TRBV7-2	CASSPKGVGETQYF	TGTGCCAGCAGCCCCAAAGGGGTCGGGGAGACCCAGTACTTC
-	-	TRBJ2-7	TRBV3-1	CASSQRRVLPHEQYF	TGTGCCAGCAGCCAGCGCAGGGTTTTGCCCCACGAGCAGTACTTC
TRBD1	-	TRBJ1-1	TRBV18	CASSLGQGVRNTEAFF	TGTGCCAGCTCACTGGGACAGGGGGTGCGGAACACTGAAGCTTTCTTT
TRBD1	-	TRBJ2-7	TRBV10-3	CATSAGQGTNEQYF	TGTGCCACCAGTGCCGGACAGGGGACCAACGAGCAGTACTTC